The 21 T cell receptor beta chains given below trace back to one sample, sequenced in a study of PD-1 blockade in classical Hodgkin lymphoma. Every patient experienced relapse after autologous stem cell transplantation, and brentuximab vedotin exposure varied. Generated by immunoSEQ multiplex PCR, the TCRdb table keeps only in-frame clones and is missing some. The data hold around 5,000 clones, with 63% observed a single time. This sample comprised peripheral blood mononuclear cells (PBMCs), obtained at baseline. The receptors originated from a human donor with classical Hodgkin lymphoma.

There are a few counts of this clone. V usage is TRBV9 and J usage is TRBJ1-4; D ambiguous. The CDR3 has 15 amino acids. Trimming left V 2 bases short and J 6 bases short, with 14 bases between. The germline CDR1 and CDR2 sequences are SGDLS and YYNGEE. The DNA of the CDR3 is TGTGCCAGCAGCGTCGAGGCAGTCCAAGATGAAAAACTGTTTTTT. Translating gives CASSVEAVQDEKLFF.

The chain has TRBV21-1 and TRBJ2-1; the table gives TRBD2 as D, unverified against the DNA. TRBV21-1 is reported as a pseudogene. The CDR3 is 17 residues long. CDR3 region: CASSKGACGGKYNEQFF. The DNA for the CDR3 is TGTGCCAGCAGCAAAGGGGCTTGCGGGGGGAAGTACAATGAGCAGTTCTTC.

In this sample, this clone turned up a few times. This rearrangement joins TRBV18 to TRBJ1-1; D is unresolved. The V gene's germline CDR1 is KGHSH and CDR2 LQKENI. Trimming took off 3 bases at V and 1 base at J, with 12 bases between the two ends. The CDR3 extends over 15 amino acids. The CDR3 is CASSPVRSPNTEAFF. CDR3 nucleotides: TGTGCCAGCTCACCGGTAAGGTCGCCGAACACTGAAGCTTTCTTT.

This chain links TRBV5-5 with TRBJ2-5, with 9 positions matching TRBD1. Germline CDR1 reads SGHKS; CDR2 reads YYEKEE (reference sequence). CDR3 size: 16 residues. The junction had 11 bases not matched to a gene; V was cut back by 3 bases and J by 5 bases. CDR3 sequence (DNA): TGTGCCAGCAGCTCTAGGGGGACAGGGACGAGGGAGACCCAGTACTTC. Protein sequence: CASSSRGTGTRETQYF. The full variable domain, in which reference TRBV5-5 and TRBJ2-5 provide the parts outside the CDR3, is DAGVTQSPTHLIKTRGQQVTLRCSPISGHKSVSWYQQVLGQGPQFIFQYYEKEERGRGNFPDRFSARQFPNYSSELNVNALLLGDSALYLCASSSRGTGTRETQYFGPGTRLLVL.

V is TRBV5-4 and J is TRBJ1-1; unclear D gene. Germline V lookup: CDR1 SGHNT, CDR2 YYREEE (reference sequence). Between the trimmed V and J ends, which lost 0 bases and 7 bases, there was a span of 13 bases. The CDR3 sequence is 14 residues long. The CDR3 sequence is CASSLVSANLEAFF. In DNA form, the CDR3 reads TGTGCCAGCAGCTTGGTCAGTGCTAACCTTGAAGCTTTCTTT.

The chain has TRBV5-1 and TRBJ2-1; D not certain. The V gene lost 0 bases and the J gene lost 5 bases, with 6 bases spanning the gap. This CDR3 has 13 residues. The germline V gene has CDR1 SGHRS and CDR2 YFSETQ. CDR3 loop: CASSLVLNNEQFF. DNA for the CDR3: TGCGCCAGCAGCTTGGTACTGAACAATGAGCAGTTCTTC.

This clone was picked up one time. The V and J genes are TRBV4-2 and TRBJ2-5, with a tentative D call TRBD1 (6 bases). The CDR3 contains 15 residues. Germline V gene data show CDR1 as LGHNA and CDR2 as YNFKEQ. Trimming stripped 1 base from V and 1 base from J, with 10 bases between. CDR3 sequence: CASSQAQDSQETQYF. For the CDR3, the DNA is TGTGCCAGCAGCCAAGCCCAGGACAGCCAAGAGACCCAGTACTTC.

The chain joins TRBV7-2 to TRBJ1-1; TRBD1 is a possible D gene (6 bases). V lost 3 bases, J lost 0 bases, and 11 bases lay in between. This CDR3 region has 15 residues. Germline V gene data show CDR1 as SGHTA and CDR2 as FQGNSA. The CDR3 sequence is CASSFQGQLNTEAFF. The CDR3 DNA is TGTGCCAGCAGCTTCCAAGGACAGCTGAACACTGAAGCTTTCTTT. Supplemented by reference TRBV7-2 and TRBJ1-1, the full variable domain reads GAGVSQSPSNKVTEKGKDVELRCDPISGHTALYWYRQSLGQGLEFLIYFQGNSAPDKSGLPSDRFSAERTGGSVSTLTIQRTQQEDSAVYLCASSFQGQLNTEAFFGQGTRLTVV.

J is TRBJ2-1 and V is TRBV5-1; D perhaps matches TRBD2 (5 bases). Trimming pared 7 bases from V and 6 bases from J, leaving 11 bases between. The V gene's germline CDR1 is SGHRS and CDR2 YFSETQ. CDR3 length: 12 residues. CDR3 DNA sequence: TGCGCCAGCCGGGGTGGGAGCAATGAGCAGTTCTTC. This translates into CASRGGSNEQFF.

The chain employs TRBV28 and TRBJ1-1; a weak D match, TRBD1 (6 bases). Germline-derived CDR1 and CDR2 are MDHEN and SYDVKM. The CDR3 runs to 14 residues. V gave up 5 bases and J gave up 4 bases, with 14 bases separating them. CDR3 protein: CASSIHRESTEAFF. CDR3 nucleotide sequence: TGTGCCAGCAGTATCCACAGGGAGAGCACTGAAGCTTTCTTT.

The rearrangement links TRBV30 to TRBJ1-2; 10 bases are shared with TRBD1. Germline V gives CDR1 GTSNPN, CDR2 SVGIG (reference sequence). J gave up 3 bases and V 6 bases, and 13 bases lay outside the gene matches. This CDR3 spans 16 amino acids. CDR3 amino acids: CACTRRQGAVYYGYTF. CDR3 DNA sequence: TGTGCCTGCACAAGGAGACAGGGGGCAGTTTACTATGGCTACACCTTC. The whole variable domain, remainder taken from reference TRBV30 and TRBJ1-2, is SQTIHQWPATLVQPVGSPLSLECTVEGTSNPNLYWYRQAAGRGLQLLFYSVGIGQISSEVPQNLSASRPQDRQFILSSKKLLLSDSGFYLCACTRRQGAVYYGYTFGSGTRLTVV.

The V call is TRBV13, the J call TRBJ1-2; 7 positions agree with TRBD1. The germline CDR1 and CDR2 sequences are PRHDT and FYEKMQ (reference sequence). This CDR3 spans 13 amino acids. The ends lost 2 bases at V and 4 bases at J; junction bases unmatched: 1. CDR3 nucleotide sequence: TGTGCCAGCAGCTTAACAGGGGCCTATGGCTACACCTTC. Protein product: CASSLTGAYGYTF. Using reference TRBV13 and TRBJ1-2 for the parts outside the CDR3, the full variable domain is AAGVIQSPRHLIKEKRETATLKCYPIPRHDTVYWYQQGPGQDPQFLISFYEKMQSDKGSIPDRFSAQQFSDYHSELNMSSLELGDSALYFCASSLTGAYGYTFGSGTRLTVV.

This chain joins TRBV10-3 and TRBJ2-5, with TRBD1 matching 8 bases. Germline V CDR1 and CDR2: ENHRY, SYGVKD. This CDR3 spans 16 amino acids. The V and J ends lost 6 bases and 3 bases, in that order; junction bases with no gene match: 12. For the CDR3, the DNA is TGTGCCATCAGCCCAAGGACAGGGCCTAGAAAAGAGACCCAGTACTTC. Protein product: CAISPRTGPRKETQYF.

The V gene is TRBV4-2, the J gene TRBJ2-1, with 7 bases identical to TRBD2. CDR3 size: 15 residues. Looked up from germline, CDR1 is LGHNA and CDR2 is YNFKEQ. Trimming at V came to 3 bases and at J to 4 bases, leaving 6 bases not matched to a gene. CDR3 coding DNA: TGTGCCAGCAGCCACCTAGCGGATCGGTACAATGAGCAGTTCTTC. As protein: CASSHLADRYNEQFF.

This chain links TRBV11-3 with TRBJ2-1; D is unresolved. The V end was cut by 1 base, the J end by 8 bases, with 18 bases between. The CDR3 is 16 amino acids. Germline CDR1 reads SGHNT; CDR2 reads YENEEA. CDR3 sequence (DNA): TGTGCCAGCAGCTTAGGTGACCGGGCCCCAAATCATGAGCAGTTCTTC. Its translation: CASSLGDRAPNHEQFF.

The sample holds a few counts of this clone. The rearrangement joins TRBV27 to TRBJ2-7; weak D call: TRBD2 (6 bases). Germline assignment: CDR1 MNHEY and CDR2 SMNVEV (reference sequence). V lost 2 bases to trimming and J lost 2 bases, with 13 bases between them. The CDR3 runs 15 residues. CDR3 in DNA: TGTGCCAGCAGTTTAACGCCGGGACTTACCTACGAGCAGTACTTC. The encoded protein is CASSLTPGLTYEQYF.

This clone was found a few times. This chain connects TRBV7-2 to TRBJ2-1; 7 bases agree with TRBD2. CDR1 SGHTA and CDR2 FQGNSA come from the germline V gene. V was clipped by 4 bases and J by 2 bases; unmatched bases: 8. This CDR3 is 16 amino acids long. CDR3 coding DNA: TGTGCCAGCAGCTCCATGGGCGGGAGTACCTACAATGAGCAGTTCTTC. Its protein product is CASSSMGGSTYNEQFF.

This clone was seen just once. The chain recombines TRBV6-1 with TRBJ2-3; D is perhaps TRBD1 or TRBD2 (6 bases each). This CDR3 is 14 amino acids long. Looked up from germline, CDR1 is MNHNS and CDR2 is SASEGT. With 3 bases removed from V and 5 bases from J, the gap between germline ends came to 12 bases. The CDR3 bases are TGTGCCAGCAGTGACTGGGGGGCGGGAGATACGCAGTATTTT. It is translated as CASSDWGAGDTQYF.

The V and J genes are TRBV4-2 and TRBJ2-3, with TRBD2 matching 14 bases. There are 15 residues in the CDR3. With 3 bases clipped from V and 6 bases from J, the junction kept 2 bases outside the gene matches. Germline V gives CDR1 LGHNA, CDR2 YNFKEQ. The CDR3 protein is CASSHRTSGGDTQYF. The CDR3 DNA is TGTGCCAGCAGCCACCGGACTAGCGGGGGGGATACGCAGTATTTT.

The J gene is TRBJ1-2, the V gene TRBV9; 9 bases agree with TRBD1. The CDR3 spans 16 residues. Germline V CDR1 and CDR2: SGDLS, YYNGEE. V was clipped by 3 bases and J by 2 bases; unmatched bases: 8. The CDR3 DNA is TGTGCCAGCAGCGGCCCCGGGACAGGGACGAACTATGGCTACACCTTC. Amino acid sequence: CASSGPGTGTNYGYTF.

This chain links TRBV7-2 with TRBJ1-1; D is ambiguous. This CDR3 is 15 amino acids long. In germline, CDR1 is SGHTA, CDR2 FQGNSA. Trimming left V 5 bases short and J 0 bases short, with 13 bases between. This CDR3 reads CASSQDRFMNTEAFF. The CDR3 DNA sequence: TGTGCCAGCAGCCAAGATAGGTTTATGAACACTGAAGCTTTCTTT.